These 9 T cell receptor beta chains originate from one sample sequenced in a study of T cell responses to AZD1222 COVID-19 vaccine (dated by TCRdb to the early 2020s). Taken with the paper, the label for time point translates to: baseline before first vaccination. The method was the immunoSEQ multiplex PCR assay. TCRdb took over this immuneACCESS table, retaining in-frame rearrangements with V and J assigned. Such tables are incomplete; in checked studies, under half of the missing clones stem from an unresolved V gene, and the remainder is unexplained. Here the sample has 85,000 to 110,000 clones; 90% occur a single time. About 4.8% of the sample is in the top ten clones. The sequences come from peripheral blood, collected on day 0 of AZD1222 vaccination. These receptors all stem from an adult in good health.

This chain links TRBV4-2 with TRBJ1-2; tentatively, D is TRBD1 (6 bases). The V gene's germline CDR1 is LGHNA and CDR2 YNFKEQ. Trimming took 2 bases from V and 8 from J, leaving 12 bases between them. This CDR3 is 13 amino acids long. CDR3: CASSQPGGGGYTF. CDR3 nucleotide sequence: TGTGCCAGCAGCCAACCGGGGGGGGGCGGCTACACCTTC.

In this sample, this clone turned up a few times. The CDR3, as DNA: TGTGCCAGCAGGGGCACCGACAGGGGGATCACTGAAGCTTTCTTT. Residues: CASRGTDRGITEAFF. The rearrangement joins TRBV6-5 to TRBJ1-1; TRBD1 matches at 9 bases. V lost 6 bases and J lost 4; bases outside the gene matches: 9. The germline CDR1 and CDR2 sequences are MNHEY and SVGAGI. The CDR3 spans 15 residues.

The chain recombines TRBV19 with TRBJ1-2; D ambiguous. CDR1 is LNHDA and CDR2 is SQIVND in the germline V gene (reference sequence). V lost 9 bases, J lost 4 bases, and 6 bases lay in between. The CDR3 is 10 amino acids. The CDR3 region has the DNA TGTGCCAGCGGCAGCTATGGCTACACCTTC. It specifies CASGSYGYTF.

V is TRBV9 and J is TRBJ2-5, with D perhaps TRBD2 (5 bases). Germline V CDR1 and CDR2: SGDLS, YYNGEE. This CDR3 has 16 residues. Trimming shortened V by 4 bases and J by 2 bases, and 18 bases separated the two germline ends. Here the CDR3 DNA reads TGTGCCAGCAGCCCATACGGCCGAGCGGCTCAAGAGACCCAGTACTTC. Translated, it gives CASSPYGRAAQETQYF.

The chain employs TRBV21-1 and TRBJ2-5; the table gives TRBD1 as D, unverified against the DNA. TRBV21-1 is a pseudogene locus. This CDR3 is built from 15 residues. CDR3: CASSKVRDIQETQYF. The DNA for the CDR3 is TGTGCCAGCAGCAAAGTCCGGGACATTCAAGAGACCCAGTACTTC.

This rearrangement joins TRBV28 to TRBJ2-1, with TRBD2 identical over 9 bases. V was pared by 7 bases and J by 5 bases, with 9 bases of the junction left unmatched. The CDR3 is 15 amino acids. Per germline, CDR1 MDHEN and CDR2 SYDVKM. The CDR3 sequence is CASKLGLAGNNEQFF. DNA of the CDR3: TGTGCCAGCAAACTCGGGCTAGCGGGAAACAATGAGCAGTTCTTC. The full variable domain, its missing parts supplied by reference TRBV28 and TRBJ2-1, is DVKVTQSSRYLVKRTGEKVFLECVQDMDHENMFWYRQDPGLGLRLIYFSYDVKMKEKGDIPEGYSVSREKKERFSLILESASTNQTSMYLCASKLGLAGNNEQFFGPGTRLTVL.

The genes are TRBV30 and TRBJ1-3, with TRBD1 matching 8 bases. The CDR3 sequence is 15 residues long. The V gene end was trimmed by 2 bases and the J gene end by 0 bases; junction bases not matched to a gene: 3. CDR1 is GTSNPN, CDR2 SVGIG, per germline (reference sequence). The CDR3 spells CAWSSGQGSGNTIYF. The DNA of the CDR3 is TGTGCCTGGAGTAGCGGACAGGGCTCTGGAAACACCATATATTTT.

This clone occurred a few times. This rearrangement joins TRBV5-1 to TRBJ1-6; TRBD1 is a possible D gene (5 bases). Germline V gives CDR1 SGHRS, CDR2 YFSETQ. Deletions cut 0 bases from V and 0 bases from J, with 13 bases between. The CDR3 has 18 amino acids. CDR3 sequence: CASSLVGTLSSYNSPLHF. Written as DNA, the CDR3 is TGCGCCAGCAGCTTGGTCGGGACCCTCAGCTCCTATAATTCACCCCTCCACTTT.

The chain employs TRBV6-5 and TRBJ2-2, with D perhaps being TRBD1 or TRBD2 (5 bases each). Germline V gene lookup returns CDR1 MNHEY and CDR2 SVGAGI. Trimming cost V 6 bases and J 0 bases, with 5 bases left between them. This CDR3 region has 13 residues. The CDR3 sequence is CASRGANTGELFF. DNA of the CDR3: TGTGCCAGCAGGGGGGCGAACACCGGGGAGCTGTTTTTT.